Below, one TCR beta chain is given with its context. Those enrolled in Seattle joined during active infection and were followed longitudinally afterward. This entry is derived from a study of blood T cell repertoires in COVID-19. About the study: Specimens from acute and convalescent COVID-19 originated in the United States, Italy and Spain. PBMCs, B-cell-depleted T cells, or T cells were the source of the cDNA or gDNA that made up the material.

Authors' methods: Estimation of nucleated cell counts relied on the amplification of reference gene primers. The table came from immunoSEQ multiplex PCR; TCRdb's copy has only in-frame clones and leaves some out. V and J calls and clone size follow that table, whereas D and trimming were derived from the DNA. The sample holds almost 300,000 clones, approximately 89% seen once. The sample taken for sequencing was peripheral blood. The clonotype was recovered from a woman younger than 45 with COVID-19, enrolled during active disease.

In DNA, the CDR3 is TGTGCCAGCAGAAACTACGGGGAGCTGTTTTTT. It translates to CASRNYGELFF. V and J are TRBV12-3 or TRBV12-4 and TRBJ2-2, with D unclear. The CDR3 totals 11 residues. Trimming left V 6 bases short and J 7 bases short, with 6 bases between.